The clone carrying this T cell receptor (beta chain) was seen at least ten times. This record belongs to a study of human T cells and chemical hapten exposure. Specified time point: patch test 2, 6 weeks after DPC sensitization. The treatment denotes: therapeutic diphenylcyclopropenone sensitization with weekly scalp DPC. TCRdb reanalysed the RACE reads using MiXCR and keeps one entry per CDR3 protein. The table includes more than 75,000 distinct CDR3 sequences, over 7.5% detected once. Germline V CDR1 and CDR2: SQVTM, ANQGSEA. This CDR3 comprises 11 residues. V lost 7 bases and J 2 bases, leaving 8 bases between the germline ends.

This chain connects TRBV29-1 to TRBJ2-5; D could derive from TRBD1 or TRBD2 (5 bases each). The material was whole blood, obtained in connection with sensitization to the hapten diphenylcyclopropenone (DPC). The clonotype originates from a woman aged 40 to 50 with alopecia areata. Some clones in this sample may be carry-over from other donors' samples. CDR3 protein: CSAGLQETQYF. Here the CDR3 DNA reads TGCAGCGCGGGGCTACAAGAGACCCAGTACTTC.